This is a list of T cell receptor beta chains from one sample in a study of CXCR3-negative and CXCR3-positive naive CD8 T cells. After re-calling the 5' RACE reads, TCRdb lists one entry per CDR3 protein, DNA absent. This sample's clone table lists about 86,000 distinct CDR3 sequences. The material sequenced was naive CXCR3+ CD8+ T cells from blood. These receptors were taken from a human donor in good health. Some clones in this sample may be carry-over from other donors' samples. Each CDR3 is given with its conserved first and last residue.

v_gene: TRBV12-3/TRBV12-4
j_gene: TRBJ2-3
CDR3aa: CASSYWGETQYF

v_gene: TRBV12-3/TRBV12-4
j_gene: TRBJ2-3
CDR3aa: CASSLWGSLTDTQYF

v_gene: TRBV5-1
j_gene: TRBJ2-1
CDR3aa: CASSLAVDEQFF

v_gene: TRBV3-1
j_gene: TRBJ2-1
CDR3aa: CASSQDLNWDPPYNEQFF

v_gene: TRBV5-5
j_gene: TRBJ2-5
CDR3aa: CASSLAGGAWGQETQYF

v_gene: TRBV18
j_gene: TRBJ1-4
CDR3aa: CASSPKGRATNEKLFF

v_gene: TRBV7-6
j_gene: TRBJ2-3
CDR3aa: CASSFPLDTQYF

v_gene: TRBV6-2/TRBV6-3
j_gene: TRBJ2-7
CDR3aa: CASSKAGGAYEQYF

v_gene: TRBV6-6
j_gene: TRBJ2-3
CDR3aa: CASSLQAGGRTDTQYF

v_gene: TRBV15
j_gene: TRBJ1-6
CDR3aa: CATSRKGLNSPLHF